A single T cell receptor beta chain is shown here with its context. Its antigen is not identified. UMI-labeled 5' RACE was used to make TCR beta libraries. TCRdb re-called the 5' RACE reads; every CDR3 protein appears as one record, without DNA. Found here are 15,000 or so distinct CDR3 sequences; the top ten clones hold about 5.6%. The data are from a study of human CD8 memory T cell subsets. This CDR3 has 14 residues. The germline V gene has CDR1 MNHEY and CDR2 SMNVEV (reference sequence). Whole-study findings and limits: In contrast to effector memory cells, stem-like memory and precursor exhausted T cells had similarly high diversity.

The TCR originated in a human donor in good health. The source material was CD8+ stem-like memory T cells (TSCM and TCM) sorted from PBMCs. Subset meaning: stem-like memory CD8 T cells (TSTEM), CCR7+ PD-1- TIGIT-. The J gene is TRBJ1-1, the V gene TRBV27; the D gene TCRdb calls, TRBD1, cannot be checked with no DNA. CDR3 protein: CASSFLGADTEAFF.